The rows below give T cell receptor beta chains drawn from one sample of a study of T cell repertoires in cytomegalovirus infection. Using its own MiXCR run on the reads, TCRdb lists one record per CDR3 protein. This sample has hundreds of thousands of distinct CDR3 sequences, with approximately 31% found just once. No antigen is known for these receptors. The source was cultured CD8+ T cells from PBMCs, collected from culture after CMV antigen stimulation. The receptors here all came from a human donor in good health (CMV status not recorded). Some clones in this sample may be carry-over from other donors' samples. Each CDR3 is given with its conserved first and last residue. D genes are given only for firm matches. Only part of the rows carry a size: once, few, many, or a class if the clone is expanded.

clone size: few; D gene: -; V gene: TRBV19; J gene: TRBJ2-1; CDR3 protein: CASSRGTLGIYEQFF; CDR3 DNA: TGTGCCAGTAGTAGGGGGACCCTAGGAATATATGAGCAGTTCTTC
clone size: many; D gene: -; V gene: TRBV12-3/TRBV12-4; J gene: TRBJ1-5; CDR3 protein: CASSFGRVGSNQPQHF; CDR3 DNA: TGTGCCAGCAGTTTTGGACGAGTGGGTAGCAATCAGCCCCAGCATTTT
clone size: few; D gene: -; V gene: TRBV12-3/TRBV12-4; J gene: TRBJ2-1; CDR3 protein: CASSFGDLYNEQFF; CDR3 DNA: TGTGCCAGCAGTTTTGGGGACCTATACAATGAGCAGTTCTTC
clone size: -; D gene: TRBD1; V gene: TRBV12-3/TRBV12-4; J gene: TRBJ1-2; CDR3 protein: CASSLGQEYNYGYTF; CDR3 DNA: TGTGCCAGCAGCCTAGGACAGGAGTATAACTATGGCTACACCTTC
clone size: many; D gene: -; V gene: TRBV12-3/TRBV12-4; J gene: TRBJ1-1; CDR3 protein: CASIPRSPTEAFF; CDR3 DNA: TGTGCCAGCATACCCCGTTCCCCCACTGAAGCTTTCTTT
clone size: -; D gene: -; V gene: TRBV20-1; J gene: TRBJ2-7; CDR3 protein: CSARDSEQYF; CDR3 DNA: TGCAGTGCTAGAGATTCCGAGCAGTACTTC
clone size: few; D gene: -; V gene: TRBV2; J gene: TRBJ1-1; CDR3 protein: CASTAREAFF; CDR3 DNA: TGTGCCAGCACCGCGCGGGAAGCTTTCTTT
clone size: -; D gene: TRBD1; V gene: TRBV12-3/TRBV12-4; J gene: TRBJ2-1; CDR3 protein: CASTRDRANNEQFF; CDR3 DNA: TGTGCCTCAACGCGGGACAGGGCTAACAATGAGCAGTTCTTC
clone size: few; D gene: TRBD2; V gene: TRBV7-9; J gene: TRBJ2-5; CDR3 protein: CASSRRGGETQYF; CDR3 DNA: TGTGCCAGCAGCCGCCGCGGGGGGGAGACCCAGTACTTC
clone size: -; D gene: TRBD1; V gene: TRBV19; J gene: TRBJ1-1; CDR3 protein: CASRTGRYGNTEAFF; CDR3 DNA: TGTGCCAGTAGGACAGGGAGGTACGGAAACACTGAAGCTTTCTTT
clone size: many; D gene: -; V gene: TRBV7-8; J gene: TRBJ1-5; CDR3 protein: CASSSRVPMGNQPQHF; CDR3 DNA: TGTGCCAGCAGCTCCAGGGTCCCAATGGGCAATCAGCCCCAGCATTTT
clone size: -; D gene: -; V gene: TRBV3-1; J gene: TRBJ2-5; CDR3 protein: CASSSRQSQETQYF; CDR3 DNA: TGTGCCAGCAGCTCGCGGCAGTCCCAAGAGACCCAGTACTTC
clone size: few; D gene: -; V gene: TRBV12-3/TRBV12-4; J gene: TRBJ1-2; CDR3 protein: CASSFILQRADTNYGYTF; CDR3 DNA: TGTGCCAGCAGTTTTATCCTGCAAAGAGCTGATACTAACTATGGCTACACCTTC
clone size: -; D gene: -; V gene: TRBV4-1; J gene: TRBJ1-1; CDR3 protein: CASSQAAQKNTEAFF; CDR3 DNA: TGCGCCAGCAGCCAAGCGGCCCAAAAGAACACTGAAGCTTTCTTT
clone size: -; D gene: TRBD2; V gene: TRBV27; J gene: TRBJ2-1; CDR3 protein: CASSLEGTRSYNEQFF; CDR3 DNA: TGTGCCAGCAGTTTAGAGGGGACTAGGTCCTACAATGAGCAGTTCTTC
clone size: many; D gene: TRBD1; V gene: TRBV27; J gene: TRBJ2-6; CDR3 protein: CASSLPTGQGAPGANVLTF; CDR3 DNA: TGTGCCAGCAGCCTCCCGACCGGACAGGGGGCGCCTGGGGCCAACGTCCTGACTTTC
clone size: few; D gene: TRBD2; V gene: TRBV6-5; J gene: TRBJ2-1; CDR3 protein: CASGGEGFYNEQFF; CDR3 DNA: TGTGCCAGCGGGGGGGAGGGATTTTACAATGAGCAGTTCTTC
clone size: few; D gene: TRBD1; V gene: TRBV29-1; J gene: TRBJ1-2; CDR3 protein: CSADRGTNGYTF; CDR3 DNA: TGCAGCGCGGACAGGGGAACTAATGGCTACACCTTC
clone size: many; D gene: -; V gene: TRBV7-9; J gene: TRBJ1-1; CDR3 protein: CASSFNEAFF; CDR3 DNA: TGTGCCAGCAGCTTTAATGAAGCTTTCTTT
clone size: -; D gene: -; V gene: TRBV19; J gene: TRBJ1-6; CDR3 protein: CASRSLSKTNSPLHF; CDR3 DNA: TGTGCCAGTAGGTCTTTGAGTAAGACGAATTCACCCCTCCACTTT
clone size: few; D gene: -; V gene: TRBV6-5; J gene: TRBJ2-7; CDR3 protein: CASHSIFGPGAYEQYF; CDR3 DNA: TGTGCCAGTCACTCGATTTTTGGTCCTGGGGCCTACGAGCAGTACTTC
clone size: few; D gene: -; V gene: TRBV4-2; J gene: TRBJ2-7; CDR3 protein: CASSQLGAADYEQYF; CDR3 DNA: TGTGCCAGCAGCCAACTCGGTGCTGCTGACTACGAGCAGTACTTC
clone size: many; D gene: TRBD2; V gene: TRBV7-2; J gene: TRBJ2-1; CDR3 protein: CASRGTSGYNEQFF; CDR3 DNA: TGTGCCAGCAGGGGGACTAGCGGTTACAATGAGCAGTTCTTC